This paragraph covers one T cell receptor (beta chain) sequence. V was clipped by 5 bases and J by 0 bases, with 8 bases between them. There are 14 residues in the CDR3. Germline values: CDR1 PRHDT, CDR2 FYEKMQ (reference sequence). The sample comes from a study of blood T cell repertoires in COVID-19. It was during active infection that Seattle patients were enrolled and then longitudinally followed. The repertoire was sequenced with immunoSEQ multiplex PCR; TCRdb's copy has only in-frame clones and lacks some. The sample lists fewer than 200,000 clones, 85% to 90% occurring once. The sample comprised peripheral blood. The chain couples TRBV13 to TRBJ1-3; the D is unclear. This sequence originates from a woman in her seventies with COVID-19, enrolled during active disease. The CDR3 DNA follows: TGTGCCAGCAGCCCAGGATCCTCTGGAAACACCATATATTTT. This translates into CASSPGSSGNTIYF.